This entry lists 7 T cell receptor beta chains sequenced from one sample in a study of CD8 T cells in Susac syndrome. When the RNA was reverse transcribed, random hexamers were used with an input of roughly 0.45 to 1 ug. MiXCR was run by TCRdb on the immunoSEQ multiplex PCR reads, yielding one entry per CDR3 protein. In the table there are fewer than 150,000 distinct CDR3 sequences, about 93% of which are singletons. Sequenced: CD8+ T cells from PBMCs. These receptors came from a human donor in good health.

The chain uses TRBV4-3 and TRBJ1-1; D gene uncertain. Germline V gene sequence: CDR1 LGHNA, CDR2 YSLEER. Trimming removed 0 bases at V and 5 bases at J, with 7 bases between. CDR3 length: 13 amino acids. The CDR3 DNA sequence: TGCGCCAGCAGCCAAGATCAAGGAACTGAAGCTTTCTTT. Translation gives CASSQDQGTEAFF.

The CDR3 bases are TGTGCCAGTAGTAACCAGGGGGCTGGCACTGAAGCTTTCTTT. It encodes CASSNQGAGTEAFF. The gene calls are TRBV19 and TRBJ1-1; TRBD1 aligns across 8 bases. The CDR3 runs 14 residues. Germline V gene sequence: CDR1 LNHDA, CDR2 SQIVND (reference sequence). V dropped 4 bases and J dropped 4; count of bases not matched to a gene: 5.

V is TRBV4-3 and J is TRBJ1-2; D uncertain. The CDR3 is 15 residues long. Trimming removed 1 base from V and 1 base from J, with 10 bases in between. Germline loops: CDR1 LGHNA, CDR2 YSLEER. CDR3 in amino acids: CASSQGTGNNYGYTF. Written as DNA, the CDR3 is TGCGCCAGCAGCCAAGGTACCGGGAATAACTATGGCTACACCTTC.

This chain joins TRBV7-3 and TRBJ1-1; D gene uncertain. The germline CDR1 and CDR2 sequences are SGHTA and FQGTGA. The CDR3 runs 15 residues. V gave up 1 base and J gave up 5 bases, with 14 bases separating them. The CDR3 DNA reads TGTGCCAGCAGCTTAATGAGGGCAGGTCGGACTGAAGCTTTCTTT. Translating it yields CASSLMRAGRTEAFF.

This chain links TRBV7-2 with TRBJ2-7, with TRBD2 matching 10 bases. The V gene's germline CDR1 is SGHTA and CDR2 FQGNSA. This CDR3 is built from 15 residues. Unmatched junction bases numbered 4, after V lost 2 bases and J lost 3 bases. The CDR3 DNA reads TGTGCCAGCAGCTTATGGGCTAGCGGGAGCTACGAGCAGTACTTC. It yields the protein CASSLWASGSYEQYF. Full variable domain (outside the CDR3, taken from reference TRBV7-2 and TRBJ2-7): GAGVSQSPSNKVTEKGKDVELRCDPISGHTALYWYRQSLGQGLEFLIYFQGNSAPDKSGLPSDRFSAERTGGSVSTLTIQRTQQEDSAVYLCASSLWASGSYEQYFGPGTRLTVT.

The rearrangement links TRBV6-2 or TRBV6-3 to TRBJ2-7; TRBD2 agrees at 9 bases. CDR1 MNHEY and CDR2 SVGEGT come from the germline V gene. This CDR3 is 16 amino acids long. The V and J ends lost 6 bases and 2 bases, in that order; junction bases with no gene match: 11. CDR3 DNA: TGTGCCAGCAGCCCCCCCTGGCTAGCGGGGACCTACGAGCAGTACTTC. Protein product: CASSPPWLAGTYEQYF.

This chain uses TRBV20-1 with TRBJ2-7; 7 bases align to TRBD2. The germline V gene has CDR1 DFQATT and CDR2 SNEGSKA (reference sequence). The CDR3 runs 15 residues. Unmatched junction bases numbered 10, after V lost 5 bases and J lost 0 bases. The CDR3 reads CSAYPTSVPSYEQYF. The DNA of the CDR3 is TGCAGTGCTTATCCAACTAGCGTACCCTCCTACGAGCAGTACTTC.